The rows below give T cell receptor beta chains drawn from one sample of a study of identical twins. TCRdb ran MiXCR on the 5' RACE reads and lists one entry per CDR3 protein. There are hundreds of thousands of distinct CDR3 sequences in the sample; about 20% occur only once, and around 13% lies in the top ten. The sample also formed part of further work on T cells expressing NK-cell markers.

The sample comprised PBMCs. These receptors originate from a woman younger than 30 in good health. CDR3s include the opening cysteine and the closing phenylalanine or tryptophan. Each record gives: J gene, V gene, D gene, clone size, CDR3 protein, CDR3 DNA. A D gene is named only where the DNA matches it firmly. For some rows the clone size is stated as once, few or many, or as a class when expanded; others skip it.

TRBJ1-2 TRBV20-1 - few CSARDHGVKDYGYTF TGCAGTGCTAGAGATCATGGAGTCAAGGACTATGGCTACACCTTC
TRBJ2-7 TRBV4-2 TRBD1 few CASSQHIGTGAPYEQYF TGTGCCAGCAGCCAGCATATAGGGACAGGGGCCCCCTACGAGCAGTACTTC
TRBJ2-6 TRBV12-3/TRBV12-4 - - CASSLGNRVRAGANVLTF TGTGCCAGCAGTTTAGGGAACAGGGTCCGGGCTGGGGCCAACGTCCTGACTTTC
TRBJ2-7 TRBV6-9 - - CASSIRTGPRYEQYF TGTGCCAGCAGTATTCGAACGGGACCACGCTACGAGCAGTACTTC
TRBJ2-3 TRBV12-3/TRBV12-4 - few CASRRHGTDTQYF TGTGCTTCACGACGCCATGGCACAGATACGCAGTATTTT
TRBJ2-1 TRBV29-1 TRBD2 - CSVGVTGGSYNEQFF TGCAGCGTTGGGGTTACGGGGGGCTCCTACAATGAGCAGTTCTTC
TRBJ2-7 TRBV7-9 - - CASSLDARGEQYF TGTGCCAGCAGCTTAGACGCCAGGGGCGAGCAGTACTTC
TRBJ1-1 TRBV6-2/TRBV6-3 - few CASSGRGGTEAFF TGTGCCAGCAGCGGGCGTGGAGGCACTGAAGCTTTCTTT
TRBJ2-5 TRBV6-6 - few CASSPFDETQYF TGTGCCAGCAGTCCCTTTGACGAGACCCAGTACTTC
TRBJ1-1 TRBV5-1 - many CASSWGRVSDTEAFF TGCGCCAGCAGCTGGGGGCGGGTTTCTGACACTGAAGCTTTCTTT
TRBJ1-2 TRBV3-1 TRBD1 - CASSLPDRGSTF TGTGCCAGCAGCCTACCAGACAGGGGCAGCACCTTC
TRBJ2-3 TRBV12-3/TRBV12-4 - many CASSPARWITDTQYF TGTGCCAGCAGCCCCGCGAGGTGGATCACAGATACGCAGTATTTT
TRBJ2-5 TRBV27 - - CASSVRPYQETQYF TGTGCCAGCAGTGTACGACCGTACCAAGAGACCCAGTACTTC
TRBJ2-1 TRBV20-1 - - CSARGWVRVDEQFF TGCAGTGCTAGAGGCTGGGTGAGGGTAGATGAGCAGTTCTTC
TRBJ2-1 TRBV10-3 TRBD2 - CAISGPASGGRDSYNEQFF TGTGCCATCAGTGGGCCGGCTAGCGGGGGACGGGACTCCTACAATGAGCAGTTCTTC
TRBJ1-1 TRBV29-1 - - CSVEGHGAGAEAFF TGCAGCGTAGAGGGCCATGGGGCGGGAGCTGAAGCTTTCTTT
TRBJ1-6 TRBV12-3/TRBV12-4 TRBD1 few CASLGGQGNSPLHF TGTGCCAGCCTGGGAGGACAGGGGAATTCACCCCTCCACTTT
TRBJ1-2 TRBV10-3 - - CAISGATTLGYTF TGTGCCATCAGTGGGGCCACAACCCTTGGCTACACCTTC